This entry lists 30 T cell receptor beta chains sequenced from one sample in a study of blood T cell repertoires in COVID-19. TCRdb's table, derived via immunoSEQ multiplex PCR, lists solely in-frame clones and lacks some. The sample has 88,000 or so clones, roughly 89% seen once. Sequenced sample: PBMCs or T cells enriched from blood (not recorded which). These receptors were obtained from a woman aged 45 to 65 with acute COVID-19.

J is TRBJ1-1 and V is TRBV10-2, with D tentatively TRBD1 (6 bases). With 7 bases removed from V and 4 bases from J, the gap between germline ends came to 16 bases. In germline, CDR1 is WSHSY, CDR2 SAAADI. There are 14 residues in the CDR3. The CDR3 sequence is CASKIGGGGTEAFF. DNA for the CDR3: TGCGCCAGCAAGATCGGGGGAGGGGGCACTGAAGCTTTCTTT.

The chain combines TRBV19 with TRBJ1-4, with TRBD1 matching over 7 bases. From germline, CDR1 is LNHDA and CDR2 SQIVND (reference sequence). The V and J ends lost 5 bases and 8 bases, in that order; junction bases with no gene match: 8. The CDR3 runs 14 residues. The CDR3 DNA follows: TGTGCCAGTAGTCGGATGACAGGGAAGGAAAAACTGTTTTTT. The encoded protein is CASSRMTGKEKLFF.

This clone was observed a few times. The gene calls are TRBV3-1 (or the pseudogene TRBV3-2) and TRBJ1-5; 9 nucleotides match TRBD1. Trimming took 2 bases from V and 5 from J; bases not matched to a gene: 10. The CDR3 runs 17 residues. Germline V CDR1 and CDR2: LGHDT, YNNKEL (reference sequence). The CDR3 nucleotides read TGTGCCAGCAGCCAAAACACAGGACAGGGGTTTGATCAGCCCCAGCATTTT. Its translation: CASSQNTGQGFDQPQHF.

This chain joins TRBV9 and TRBJ2-5, with D uncertain. CDR1 SGDLS and CDR2 YYNGEE come from the germline V gene. This CDR3 is built from 16 residues. V was pared by 1 base and J by 7 bases, with 20 bases between. CDR3: CASSVSYGLDAGTQYF. DNA of the CDR3: TGTGCCAGCAGCGTAAGTTACGGCTTGGATGCAGGGACCCAGTACTTC.

This clone was found a few times. This chain joins TRBV6-5 and TRBJ1-2; 8 bases fit TRBD1. Germline assignment: CDR1 MNHEY and CDR2 SVGAGI. The CDR3 totals 13 residues. The junction had 8 bases not matched to a gene; V was cut back by 6 bases and J by 8 bases. The CDR3 spells CASSPDREGGYTF. For the CDR3, the DNA is TGTGCCAGCAGCCCGGACAGGGAAGGCGGCTACACCTTC.

V usage is TRBV24-1 and J usage is TRBJ1-4; 7 nucleotides match TRBD1. Trimming took 4 bases from V and 5 from J; bases not matched to a gene: 0. The CDR3 is 13 amino acids. CDR1 is KGHDR, CDR2 SFDVKD, per germline. CDR3 region: CATSETGNEKLFF. The CDR3 region has the DNA TGTGCCACCAGTGAGACAGGGAATGAAAAACTGTTTTTT.

CDR3 nucleotides: TGTGCCAGCAGCCCAGGGGTGGGAGCTTTCTTT. This gives the protein CASSPGVGAFF. The chain employs TRBV11-2 and TRBJ1-1, with TRBD1 as a possible D gene (6 bases). This CDR3 has 11 amino acids. Per germline, CDR1 SGHAT and CDR2 FQNNGV. V lost 5 bases and J 10 bases, leaving 11 bases between the germline ends.

This clone was picked up one time. V and J are TRBV27 and TRBJ1-1, with D uncertain. Germline CDR1 MNHEY, CDR2 SMNVEV (reference sequence). The CDR3 spans 14 residues. The V end was cut by 3 bases, the J end by 0 bases, with 8 bases between. This chain's CDR3 is CASSLSRMNTEAFF. The CDR3 DNA reads as TGTGCCAGCAGTTTGTCCAGGATGAACACTGAAGCTTTCTTT.

Here the CDR3 DNA reads TGTGCCACCAGACGGACTGACGCCTACGAGCAGTACTTC. Translated, it gives CATRRTDAYEQYF. The gene calls are TRBV12-3 or TRBV12-4 and TRBJ2-7; a weak D match, TRBD2 (5 bases). The CDR3 sequence is 13 residues long. V lost 10 bases, J lost 2 bases, and 15 bases lay in between.

V and J are TRBV9 and TRBJ1-6; D is ambiguous. Germline V gene data show CDR1 as SGDLS and CDR2 as YYNGEE. Deletions cut 2 bases from V and 7 bases from J, with 10 bases between. The CDR3 length is 14 residues. CDR3 coding DNA: TGTGCCAGCAGCGTCAGATATGAAAATTCACCCCTCCACTTT. It codes for CASSVRYENSPLHF.

This clone was seen more than once but under ten times. The V call is TRBV4-1, the J call TRBJ1-5; 8 bases match TRBD1. The V and J ends lost 0 bases and 9 bases, in that order; junction bases with no gene match: 7. CDR1 and CDR2 from the germline V gene are MGHRA and YSYEKL. The CDR3 consists of 15 residues. The CDR3 coding sequence is TGCGCCAGCAGCCAAGATCAGGGGGCCCCTGGGCCCCAGCATTTT. This translates into CASSQDQGAPGPQHF.

V and J are TRBV2 and TRBJ1-4; no clear D gene. CDR3 size: 13 residues. Germline V lookup: CDR1 SNHLY, CDR2 FYNNEI. Deletions cut 8 bases from V and 8 bases from J, with 15 bases between. CDR3 region: CASLRIRGEKLFF. The CDR3 DNA sequence: TGTGCCAGCCTTAGGATCCGCGGGGAAAAACTGTTTTTT.

The rearrangement links TRBV4-1 to TRBJ2-7; 13 bases are shared with TRBD2. The germline V gene has CDR1 MGHRA and CDR2 YSYEKL. CDR3 length equals 17 residues. The V gene end was trimmed by 3 bases and the J gene end by 4 bases; junction bases not matched to a gene: 9. The CDR3 sequence: CASSHPGTSGISYEQYF. In DNA, the CDR3 is TGCGCCAGCAGCCACCCCGGGACTAGCGGGATTTCGTACGAGCAGTACTTC.

V usage is TRBV7-2 and J usage is TRBJ1-1; TRBD1 matches at 8 bases. Germline loops: CDR1 SGHTA, CDR2 FQGNSA. Trimming cost V 5 bases and J 7 bases; bases outside gene matches: 12. This CDR3 comprises 15 residues. Here the CDR3 DNA reads TGTGCCAGCAGCCCAGGGGGGACAGGAGGGGGTGAAGCTTTCTTT. Translated, it gives CASSPGGTGGGEAFF.

The genes are TRBV9 and TRBJ2-5; tentatively, D is TRBD2 (5 bases). Looked up from germline, CDR1 is SGDLS and CDR2 is YYNGEE. Trimming stripped 0 bases from V and 6 bases from J, with 15 bases between. This CDR3 spans 15 amino acids. The CDR3 is CASSVGVGAGQTQYF. In nucleotides, the CDR3 is TGTGCCAGCAGCGTAGGTGTGGGAGCCGGGCAGACCCAGTACTTC.

This clone was recorded a few times. The rearrangement links TRBV2 to TRBJ2-7; 8 bases fit TRBD2. Trimming at V came to 6 bases and at J to 0 bases, leaving 7 bases not matched to a gene. Per the germline V gene, CDR1 is SNHLY and CDR2 is FYNNEI. The CDR3 consists of 15 residues. CDR3 DNA sequence: TGTGCCAGCAGCGAAATACTAGCGGCCTCCTACGAGCAGTACTTC. Its protein is CASSEILAASYEQYF.

This chain links TRBV7-2 with TRBJ2-7, with unresolved D. This CDR3 contains 11 residues. V shed 3 bases and J shed 7 bases, with 7 bases lying between them. Germline loops: CDR1 SGHTA, CDR2 FQGNSA. The CDR3, as DNA: TGTGCCAGCAGCTTTAGCCAGGAGCAGTACTTC. Protein: CASSFSQEQYF.

This chain connects TRBV14 to TRBJ1-2, with 7 positions matching TRBD1. There are 14 residues in the CDR3. V lost 2 bases to trimming and J lost 4 bases; unmatched junction nucleotides: 4. Germline CDR1 and CDR2: SGHDN and FVKESK. DNA for the CDR3: TGTGCCAGCAGCCAAAGAGGGGGCGGCTATGGCTACACCTTC. The encoded protein is CASSQRGGGYGYTF. Complete variable domain (other parts from reference TRBV14 and TRBJ1-2): EAGVTQFPSHSVIEKGQTVTLRCDPISGHDNLYWYRRVMGKEIKFLLHFVKESKQDESGMPNNRFLAERTGGTYSTLKVQPAELEDSGVYFCASSQRGGGYGYTFGSGTRLTVV.

This clone was seen more than once but under ten times. The chain couples TRBV5-1 to TRBJ2-3, with D possibly being TRBD2 (6 bases). Trimming took 4 bases from V and 6 from J, leaving 12 bases between them. CDR1 SGHRS and CDR2 YFSETQ come from the germline V gene. This CDR3 contains 13 residues. The CDR3 nucleotides are TGCGCCAGCAGCCAGTCACTAGCTGATACGCAGTATTTT. This encodes CASSQSLADTQYF.

This clone showed up just once. This chain links TRBV7-2 with TRBJ1-5; 10 bases align to TRBD1. This CDR3 comprises 15 residues. The V and J ends lost 5 bases and 6 bases, in that order; junction bases with no gene match: 7. Germline V gene data show CDR1 as SGHTA and CDR2 as FQGNSA. In nucleotides, the CDR3 is TGTGCCAGCAGCCCTACCGGGACAGGGGTTCAGCCCCAGCATTTT. Translated, it gives CASSPTGTGVQPQHF.

The rearrangement uses TRBV30 and TRBJ1-2; D is unresolved. From germline, CDR1 is GTSNPN and CDR2 SVGIG (reference sequence). There are 12 residues in the CDR3. Deletions cut 2 bases from V and 4 bases from J, with 8 bases between. CDR3 DNA sequence: TGTGCCTGGAGTTTTACAAGCTATGGCTACACCTTC. This sequence encodes CAWSFTSYGYTF.

The rearrangement joins TRBV11-2 to TRBJ2-7; 10 bases fit TRBD2. J lost 2 bases, V lost 5 bases, and 0 bases had no gene match. CDR3 length equals 13 residues. Germline V lookup: CDR1 SGHAT, CDR2 FQNNGV. CDR3 protein: CASSTSGAYEQYF. The CDR3 DNA is TGTGCCAGCAGCACTAGCGGGGCCTACGAGCAGTACTTC.

The table lists this clone with a count of one. This chain uses TRBV7-2 with TRBJ1-2; the D gene is possibly TRBD1 (6 bases). This CDR3 comprises 15 residues. Germline V gives CDR1 SGHTA, CDR2 FQGNSA. Trimming took 5 bases from V and 5 from J, leaving 18 bases between them. CDR3 DNA: TGTGCCAGCAGCCCCTTGGGGGCAGGGTTATATGGCTACACCTTC. Residues: CASSPLGAGLYGYTF.

The rearrangement uses TRBV29-1 and TRBJ2-1; 11 bases are shared with TRBD2. The V gene's germline CDR1 is SQVTM and CDR2 ANQGSEA. CDR3 length equals 13 residues. V was clipped by 4 bases and J by 6 bases; unmatched bases: 2. The CDR3 DNA reads as TGCAGCGTTGGCACTAGCGGGAGCAATGAGCAGTTCTTC. Its translation: CSVGTSGSNEQFF.

J is TRBJ1-6 and V is TRBV21-1; TRBD1 was called by the table and not checked on the DNA. TRBV21-1 has pseudogene status. The CDR3 has 15 residues. CDR3: CASSGQGAQNSPLHF. CDR3 nucleotides: TGTGCCAGCAGCGGCCAGGGGGCGCAGAATTCACCCCTCCACTTT.

V gene TRBV5-6 combines with J gene TRBJ1-6, with 8 nucleotides matching TRBD1. This CDR3 comprises 14 residues. With 2 bases clipped from V and 6 bases from J, the junction kept 1 base outside the gene matches. Germline CDR1 is SGHDT and CDR2 is YYEEEE. CDR3 loop: CASSFTGGNSPLHF. The CDR3 nucleotides read TGTGCCAGCAGCTTTACAGGGGGTAATTCACCCCTCCACTTT.

This chain joins TRBV19 and TRBJ2-7, with 7 bases matching TRBD1. The V segment lost 4 bases and the J segment 1 base; nucleotides outside the gene matches: 7. There are 15 residues in the CDR3. Germline loops: CDR1 LNHDA, CDR2 SQIVND (reference sequence). The CDR3 spells CASSTVGTASYEQYF. For the CDR3, the DNA is TGTGCCAGTAGTACAGTCGGGACAGCTTCCTACGAGCAGTACTTC.

In regard to this clone: One end of the junction varies from germline; a read error may be responsible. The rearrangement joins TRBV7-9 to TRBJ2-5; possibly TRBD2 for D (5 bases). The CDR3 has 15 residues. CDR1 and CDR2 from the germline V gene are SEHNR and FQNEAQ (reference sequence). CDR3 sequence: CASSLEGRRQGTQYF. CDR3 nucleotides: TGTGCCAGCAGCTTAGAAGGGAGACGCCAAGGGACCCAGTACTTC.

The chain carries TRBV7-9 and TRBJ1-2, with TRBD1 identical over 7 bases. CDR1 is SEHNR, CDR2 FQNEAQ, per germline (reference sequence). After removal of 2 bases from V and 8 bases from J, the junction contained 8 bases not matched to a gene. The CDR3 runs to 14 residues. In DNA form, the CDR3 reads TGTGCCAGCAGCTTATCCAATAGAGGGGGCGGCTACACCTTC. Its translation: CASSLSNRGGGYTF.

The chain is built from TRBV6-5 and TRBJ2-7; possibly TRBD1 for D (6 bases). The CDR3 covers 16 residues. The ends were cut back, 0 bases at V and 5 bases at J, with 17 bases in the middle. Germline assignment: CDR1 MNHEY and CDR2 SVGAGI. The CDR3 region has the DNA TGTGCCAGCAGTTACTCGCGGCAGGGGAAAGTTAACGAGCAGTACTTC. Protein product: CASSYSRQGKVNEQYF.